This entry features one TCR beta chain sequence. What it binds is unknown. The CDR3 runs to 17 residues. V shed 0 bases and J 2 bases; nucleotides not matched to a gene: 9. CDR1 and CDR2 from the germline V gene are LNHNV and YYDKDF (reference sequence). In making TCR cDNA, 5'RACE template switching added a universal primer site and UMIs to it. TCRdb itself ran the 5' RACE reads through MiXCR, one entry per CDR3 protein. The table lists about 120,000 distinct CDR3 sequences, around 8.6% of them singletons. This sample stems from a study of T cells after yellow fever vaccination. Whole-study findings and limits: Weaker, the secondary response had a peak occurring faster, on day 5 versus 15. Primary-vaccination clones mostly resurfaced post-booster (about 96% CD4, under 90% CD8).

The clonotype originates from a man aged 30 to 45 who received the YFV17D yellow fever vaccine. The rearrangement links TRBV15 to TRBJ2-7; TRBD2 agrees at 8 bases. The source material was CD8+ T cells sorted from PBMCs, sampled 45 days after the yellow fever booster vaccination. This CDR3 is CATSRDAPSGGAYEQYF. The CDR3, as DNA: TGTGCCACCAGCAGAGATGCGCCCTCCGGGGGGGCCTACGAGCAGTACTTC.